The next 21 T cell receptor beta chains were all read from a single sample in a study of Ad26.COV2.S vaccination and SARS-CoV-2 variants. Clones were read by immunoSEQ multiplex PCR, and TCRdb kept only the in-frame ones, dropping some. The sample has about 350,000 clones, just over 90% seen once. The source was peripheral blood, collected after recovery from COVID-19. The origin of the receptors is a human donor who had recovered from COVID-19.

The chain uses TRBV9 and TRBJ2-3, with 13 bases matching TRBD2. The CDR3 is made up of 16 amino acids. Germline V gene data show CDR1 as SGDLS and CDR2 as YYNGEE. The V and J ends lost 3 bases and 2 bases, in that order; junction bases with no gene match: 3. The CDR3 nucleotides read TGTGCCAGCAGCGGGACTAGCGGGGGCCTCACAGATACGCAGTATTTT. Protein: CASSGTSGGLTDTQYF.

J is TRBJ2-2 and V is TRBV11-3; D gene unclear. The ends were cut back, 3 bases at V and 0 bases at J, with 8 bases in the middle. The germline gives CDR1 SGHNT, CDR2 YENEEA. This CDR3 spans 15 amino acids. CDR3 sequence reads: CASSFLATNTGELFF. The CDR3 nucleotides read TGTGCCAGCAGCTTCCTCGCAACGAACACCGGGGAGCTGTTTTTT.

V usage is TRBV11-2 and J usage is TRBJ1-2; D is unresolved. Between the trimmed V and J ends, which lost 1 base and 6 bases, there was a span of 9 bases. Germline lookup yields CDR1 SGHAT and CDR2 FQNNGV. This CDR3 contains 13 residues. The CDR3 DNA sequence: TGTGCCAGCAGCTTAGTCGAGGGTAATGGCTACACCTTC. Protein product: CASSLVEGNGYTF. Using reference TRBV11-2 and TRBJ1-2 for the parts outside the CDR3, the full variable domain is EAGVAQSPRYKIIEKRQSVAFWCNPISGHATLYWYQQILGQGPKLLIQFQNNGVVDDSQLPKDRFSAERLKGVDSTLKIQPAKLEDSAVYLCASSLVEGNGYTFGSGTRLTVV.

CDR3 protein: CASSNPGAVEAFF. The CDR3 DNA sequence: TGTGCCAGTAGTAACCCGGGTGCGGTTGAAGCTTTCTTT. This chain uses TRBV19 with TRBJ1-1, with D unresolved. Germline CDR1 LNHDA, CDR2 SQIVND (reference sequence). Trimming stripped 4 bases from V and 7 bases from J, with 13 bases between. The CDR3 spans 13 residues.

This clone was detected a few times. The chain links TRBV5-6 to TRBJ1-6; no firm D call. V lost 6 bases, J lost 0 bases, and 10 bases lay in between. Germline V gene sequence: CDR1 SGHDT, CDR2 YYEEEE. The CDR3 loop spans 15 amino acids. The CDR3 here is CASTSGSSYNSPLHF. The CDR3 DNA reads as TGTGCCAGCACCTCGGGGAGCTCCTATAATTCACCCCTCCACTTT.

V and J are TRBV27 and TRBJ2-5; TRBD2 might be the D (6 bases). CDR1 and CDR2 (germline): MNHEY, SMNVEV (reference sequence). V dropped 3 bases and J dropped 4 bases, with 15 bases sitting between them. The CDR3 length is 15 residues. The CDR3 sequence: CASSFRLGDPETQYF. CDR3 DNA sequence: TGTGCCAGCAGTTTTCGACTAGGGGACCCAGAGACCCAGTACTTC.

The sample holds a few counts of this clone. This chain uses TRBV3-1 (or the pseudogene TRBV3-2) with TRBJ1-6, with a weak D call TRBD1 (5 bases). This CDR3 has 14 amino acids. V was shortened by 8 bases and J by 4 bases, with 12 bases between the two germline ends. The germline CDR1 and CDR2 sequences are LGHDT and YNNKEL (reference sequence). The chain's CDR3 is CASVGGNYNSPLHF. The CDR3, as DNA: TGTGCCAGCGTTGGGGGGAATTATAATTCACCCCTCCACTTT.

This chain uses TRBV6-2 or TRBV6-3 with TRBJ2-7, with TRBD1 matching over 8 bases. The V gene's germline CDR1 is MNHEY and CDR2 SVGEGT. After removal of 4 bases from V and 5 bases from J, the junction contained 16 bases not matched to a gene. This CDR3 contains 17 residues. CDR3 region: CASSSRTTGQGSHEQYF. DNA for the CDR3: TGTGCCAGCAGTTCCAGGACCACCGGACAGGGAAGCCACGAGCAGTACTTC.

V usage is TRBV7-9 and J usage is TRBJ2-5, with TRBD1 identical over 7 bases. The junction had 5 bases not matched to a gene; V was cut back by 6 bases and J by 1 base. Germline loops: CDR1 SEHNR, CDR2 FQNEAQ (reference sequence). CDR3 length: 14 amino acids. The CDR3 protein is CASSHDRVQETQYF. In DNA form, the CDR3 reads TGTGCCAGCAGTCATGACAGGGTCCAAGAGACCCAGTACTTC.

This clone was counted between two and nine times. The chain couples TRBV5-1 to TRBJ1-6, with D unclear. Germline CDR1 and CDR2: SGHRS and YFSETQ. Between the trimmed V and J ends, which lost 1 base and 2 bases, there was a span of 16 bases. CDR3 length: 18 residues. The chain's CDR3 is CASSLNIIDTAYNSPLHF. CDR3 coding DNA: TGCGCCAGCAGCTTGAATATTATCGACACCGCCTATAATTCACCCCTCCACTTT.

The chain combines TRBV7-2 with TRBJ1-1; no definite D call. Trimming removed 1 base at V and 9 bases at J, with 9 bases between. The CDR3 sequence is 12 residues long. Germline V lookup: CDR1 SGHTA, CDR2 FQGNSA. The CDR3 is CASSLGADKAFF. The CDR3 DNA reads TGTGCCAGCAGCTTAGGAGCTGATAAAGCTTTCTTT.

The V gene is TRBV11-2, the J gene TRBJ2-7, with a tentative D call TRBD2 (6 bases). The V and J ends lost 2 bases and 4 bases respectively, with 18 bases between them. Germline V lookup: CDR1 SGHAT, CDR2 FQNNGV. CDR3 size: 16 residues. The DNA for the CDR3 is TGTGCCAGCAGCTTATTAGGGCCGGGAGCCAAATACGAGCAGTACTTC. Its translation: CASSLLGPGAKYEQYF.

This sequence joins TRBV24-1 and TRBJ2-1; D remains unclear. Germline-derived CDR1 and CDR2 are KGHDR and SFDVKD. The ends were cut back, 0 bases at V and 2 bases at J, with 7 bases in the middle. CDR3 size: 15 residues. CDR3 region: CATSDLFLAYNEQFF. The DNA for the CDR3 is TGTGCCACCAGTGATTTGTTTCTAGCCTACAATGAGCAGTTCTTC.

The V gene is TRBV3-1 (or the pseudogene TRBV3-2), the J gene TRBJ1-5; no clear D gene. Germline V lookup: CDR1 LGHDT, CDR2 YNNKEL (reference sequence). The CDR3 length is 15 residues. V dropped 0 bases and J dropped 3 bases, with 9 bases sitting between them. CDR3 region: CASSQEGRFNQPQHF. CDR3 nucleotides: TGTGCCAGCAGCCAAGAAGGCAGGTTCAATCAGCCCCAGCATTTT.

This clone was found once. CDR3 sequence (DNA): TGTGCCAGCAGCTTAGGGCGGGGAACTAGCACAGATACGCAGTATTTT. It codes for CASSLGRGTSTDTQYF. This rearrangement joins TRBV11-2 to TRBJ2-3, with D possibly being TRBD2 (6 bases). The CDR3 consists of 16 residues. The V gene lost 1 base and the J gene lost 0 bases, with 11 bases spanning the gap. Germline V gene lookup returns CDR1 SGHAT and CDR2 FQNNGV.

V is TRBV10-2 and J is TRBJ2-3; D gene uncertain. With 2 bases removed from V and 3 bases from J, the gap between germline ends came to 15 bases. Germline lookup yields CDR1 WSHSY and CDR2 SAAADI. This CDR3 has 16 residues. The CDR3 spells CASSEEAARRTDTQYF. The CDR3 region has the DNA TGCGCCAGCAGTGAGGAGGCGGCACGGAGAACAGATACGCAGTATTTT.

The rearrangement joins TRBV4-1 to TRBJ2-7; 7 positions match TRBD1. The CDR3 length is 14 residues. Germline CDR1 is MGHRA and CDR2 is YSYEKL. After removal of 6 bases from V and 2 bases from J, the junction contained 7 bases not matched to a gene. The CDR3 sequence is CASRGIGQAYEQYF. CDR3 in DNA: TGCGCCAGCAGGGGAATAGGACAGGCCTACGAGCAGTACTTC.

The rearrangement joins TRBV13 to TRBJ2-7; TRBD2 agrees at 7 bases. With V trimmed by 2 bases and J by 2 bases, 9 bases remained unmatched. Per germline, CDR1 PRHDT and CDR2 FYEKMQ (reference sequence). The CDR3 runs 16 residues. CDR3 region: CASSLRGGRNPYEQYF. CDR3 DNA: TGTGCCAGCAGCTTACGCGGGGGTAGGAATCCCTACGAGCAGTACTTC.

The genes are TRBV25-1 and TRBJ1-3, with D maybe TRBD1 (6 bases). V lost 6 bases and J 0 bases, leaving 15 bases between the germline ends. The CDR3 spans 16 residues. Germline CDR1 and CDR2: MGHDK and SYGVNS. The CDR3 DNA sequence: TGTGCCAGCAGGAGGGGGGGGGCGACCTCTGGAAACACCATATATTTT. It translates to CASRRGGATSGNTIYF.

The chain is built from TRBV2 and TRBJ2-2; D is perhaps TRBD2 (5 bases). The CDR3 runs to 14 residues. In germline, CDR1 is SNHLY, CDR2 FYNNEI. V was clipped by 4 bases and J by 6 bases, with 12 bases between them. The CDR3 coding sequence is TGTGCCAGCAGTGTTAAAGGGAGCGCCGGGGAGCTGTTTTTT. Residues: CASSVKGSAGELFF. The variable domain in full, completed from reference TRBV2 and TRBJ2-2, reads EPEVTQTPSHQVTQMGQEVILRCVPISNHLYFYWYRQILGQKVEFLVSFYNNEISEKSEIFDDQFSVERPDGSNFTLKIRSTKLEDSAMYFCASSVKGSAGELFFGEGSRLTVL.

The chain uses TRBV6-2 or TRBV6-3 and TRBJ1-4, with no clear D. This CDR3 is built from 16 residues. Germline CDR1 is MNHEY and CDR2 is SVGEGT. Trimming removed 4 bases from V and 4 bases from J, with 16 bases in between. In DNA, the CDR3 is TGTGCCAGCAGTTTGCGGCAAACGTCTGGTAATGAAAAACTGTTTTTT. Protein sequence: CASSLRQTSGNEKLFF.